This is a list of T cell receptor beta chains from one sample in a study of blood T cell repertoires in COVID-19. Profiling relied on immunoSEQ multiplex PCR, and the TCRdb table lists in-frame clones only, not all of them. Of about 250,000 clones in the sample, more than 65% are singletons; the top ten hold approximately 4%. Sequencing was done on a sample of peripheral blood. These receptors were collected from a man aged 50 or older with active or convalescent COVID-19. Both conserved end residues are part of each CDR3. The D gene is left open where the match is weak. Clone size, where shown, is once, few, many, or a class for clones that have expanded.

size | J | D | V | CDR3 | DNA
- | TRBJ2-2 | TRBD2 | TRBV6-2/TRBV6-3 | CASSYELAGVTGELFF | TGTGCCAGCAGTTATGAGTTAGCGGGGGTCACCGGGGAGCTGTTTTTT
- | TRBJ1-2 | TRBD1 | TRBV7-9 | CASSRDRDYGYTF | TGTGCCAGCTCCCGGGACAGGGACTATGGCTACACCTTC
- | TRBJ2-3 | - | TRBV2 | CASSATKKQEPTITSTDTQYF | TGTGCCAGCAGCGCCACTAAGAAACAGGAGCCAACAATTACTAGCACAGATACGCAGTATTTT
- | TRBJ1-6 | - | TRBV7-9 | CASSLDGNSPLHF | TGTGCCAGCAGCTTAGACGGTAATTCACCCCTCCACTTT
- | TRBJ2-5 | - | TRBV7-6 | CASSPGETQYF | TGTGCCAGCAGCCCCGGGGAGACCCAGTACTTC
- | TRBJ1-1 | TRBD1 | TRBV7-9 | CASGEGASTEAFF | TGTGCCAGCGGTGAGGGGGCTAGTACTGAAGCTTTCTTT
- | TRBJ2-2 | - | TRBV14 | CASSPNRGRGGTGELFF | TGTGCCAGCAGCCCCAACAGGGGTCGGGGAGGCACCGGGGAGCTGTTTTTT
few | TRBJ1-1 | - | TRBV4-2 | CASSQDQGRRAFF | TGTGCCAGCAGCCAAGATCAGGGGCGAAGAGCTTTCTTT
- | TRBJ1-2 | - | TRBV30 | CAWRYSWGGSYGYTF | TGTGCCTGGAGATATTCCTGGGGGGGCTCCTATGGCTACACCTTC
- | TRBJ1-4 | - | TRBV5-1 | CASSLTTTNEKLFF | TGCGCCAGCAGCTTGACAACAACTAATGAAAAACTGTTTTTT
- | TRBJ1-2 | - | TRBV19 | CASIPGLGYGYTF | TGTGCCAGTATACCCGGACTGGGCTATGGCTACACCTTC
- | TRBJ1-1 | - | TRBV6-5 | CASSYQNSHTEAFF | TGTGCCAGCAGTTACCAAAACAGTCACACTGAAGCTTTCTTT
- | TRBJ2-5 | TRBD1 | TRBV3-1/TRBV3-2 | CASSQDPGQGEETQYF | TGTGCCAGCAGCCAAGATCCGGGACAGGGGGAAGAGACCCAGTACTTC
few | TRBJ2-1 | - | TRBV5-4 | CASSQPSSYNEQFF | TGTGCCTCCAGCCAGCCTAGCTCCTACAATGAGCAGTTCTTC
few | TRBJ1-1 | - | TRBV9 | CASSVASGIKEAFF | TGTGCCAGCAGCGTAGCTTCGGGAATTAAGGAAGCTTTCTTT
- | TRBJ1-2 | - | TRBV3-1/TRBV3-2 | CASSQERFGGYTF | TGTGCCAGCAGCCAAGAAAGATTCGGTGGCTACACCTTC
- | TRBJ1-5 | TRBD1 | TRBV5-5 | CASSLGGPDRGRQPQHF | TGTGCCAGCAGCTTGGGTGGCCCGGACAGGGGGCGTCAGCCCCAGCATTTT
- | TRBJ1-5 | - | TRBV6-5 | CASSYLQGRQPQHF | TGTGCCAGCAGTTACTTACAGGGTAGACAGCCCCAGCATTTT
- | TRBJ2-2 | - | TRBV13 | CASSLTAGELFF | TGTGCCAGCAGCTTAACGGCCGGGGAGCTGTTTTTT
- | TRBJ1-5 | TRBD1 | TRBV19 | CASRVTGDNQPQHF | TGTGCCAGTAGGGTGACAGGGGACAATCAGCCCCAGCATTTT
- | TRBJ1-5 | - | TRBV5-7 | CASLSRADSNQPQHF | TGTGCCAGTTTATCCCGAGCCGATAGCAATCAGCCCCAGCATTTT
- | TRBJ2-2 | - | TRBV7-9 | CASSLGDSFGAGELFF | TGTGCCAGCAGCTTAGGGGACTCCTTCGGGGCCGGGGAGCTGTTTTTT
once | TRBJ2-7 | - | TRBV10-3 | CAIGQSSYEQYF | TGTGCCATCGGACAGAGTTCCTACGAGCAGTACTTC
once | TRBJ2-1 | TRBD1 | TRBV9 | CASSTGTDSYNEQFF | TGTGCCAGCAGCACCGGGACAGACTCCTACAATGAGCAGTTCTTC
- | TRBJ2-6 | TRBD1 | TRBV9 | CASSVGGTGDSGANVLTF | TGTGCCAGCAGCGTAGGGGGGACAGGGGACTCTGGGGCCAACGTCCTGACTTTC
- | TRBJ1-3 | TRBD1 | TRBV18 | CASSPRQGLDGNTIYF | TGTGCCAGCTCACCTCGACAGGGGCTCGACGGAAACACCATATATTTT
- | TRBJ2-5 | TRBD2 | TRBV19 | CASSIEAGGWETQYF | TGTGCCAGTAGTATAGAGGCGGGGGGCTGGGAGACCCAGTACTTC
- | TRBJ2-3 | - | TRBV5-1 | CASSLPSQGTDTQYF | TGCGCCAGCAGCTTGCCCTCACAGGGCACAGATACGCAGTATTTT
- | TRBJ1-4 | - | TRBV5-1 | CASSLGGGRVAEKLFF | TGCGCCAGCAGCTTGGGAGGGGGAAGAGTTGCTGAAAAACTGTTTTTT
few | TRBJ1-3 | - | TRBV19 | CASLVWGLNGNTIYF | TGTGCCAGTCTAGTTTGGGGGCTGAATGGAAACACCATATATTTT
once | TRBJ1-1 | TRBD1 | TRBV6-5 | CASRDRANTEAFF | TGTGCCAGCAGAGACAGGGCTAACACTGAAGCTTTCTTT
- | TRBJ1-1 | - | TRBV30 | CAWSGKGHTNTEAFF | TGTGCCTGGAGTGGAAAGGGACACACGAACACTGAAGCTTTCTTT
- | TRBJ1-4 | TRBD1 | TRBV6-5 | CASSRGQGAGEKLFF | TGTGCCAGCAGTCGAGGACAGGGAGCAGGCGAAAAACTGTTTTTT
- | TRBJ1-3 | - | TRBV4-1 | CASSQEPGGANRNTIYF | TGCGCCAGCAGCCAAGAGCCTGGGGGGGCAAATAGGAACACCATATATTTT
- | TRBJ2-7 | TRBD2 | TRBV14 | CASSPGRSGEQYF | TGTGCCAGCAGTCCCGGGAGGAGCGGCGAGCAGTACTTC
few | TRBJ2-2 | - | TRBV15 | CATSRGGGATGELFF | TGTGCCACCAGCAGAGGCGGAGGGGCCACCGGGGAGCTGTTTTTT
- | TRBJ1-1 | TRBD1 | TRBV9 | CASSPGQGRTEAFF | TGTGCCAGCAGCCCGGGACAGGGAAGAACTGAAGCTTTCTTT
- | TRBJ1-4 | TRBD1 | TRBV3-1/TRBV3-2 | CASSRGQGIRANEKLFF | TGCGCCAGCAGCCGAGGACAGGGGATAAGAGCTAATGAAAAACTGTTTTTT
few | TRBJ1-6 | - | TRBV5-4 | CASSFFQYNSPLHF | TGTGCCAGCAGCTTTTTCCAGTATAATTCACCCCTCCACTTT
- | TRBJ1-6 | - | TRBV5-7 | CASSLRVPGGSYNSPLHF | TGTGCCAGCAGCTTGCGGGTACCGGGGGGCTCCTATAATTCACCCCTCCACTTT
- | TRBJ2-1 | TRBD2 | TRBV5-1 | CASSSGLAGYYNEQFF | TGCGCCAGCAGCTCGGGACTAGCGGGGTACTACAATGAGCAGTTCTTC
- | TRBJ2-7 | TRBD1 | TRBV7-2 | CASSTRSGTGAYEQYF | TGTGCCAGCAGCACCCGATCCGGGACAGGGGCCTACGAGCAGTACTTC
- | TRBJ2-1 | TRBD1 | TRBV30 | CAWSAGQGRHHSYNEQFF | TGTGCCTGGAGTGCGGGACAGGGGCGCCATCATTCCTACAATGAGCAGTTCTTC
- | TRBJ1-4 | - | TRBV3-1/TRBV3-2 | CASSEGRGRAEKLFF | TGTGCCAGCAGCGAAGGCCGGGGGAGGGCTGAAAAACTGTTTTTT
once | TRBJ2-3 | TRBD1 | TRBV19 | CASSDRDRGVDTQYF | TGTGCCAGTAGTGACCGGGACAGGGGGGTAGATACGCAGTATTTT
- | TRBJ2-7 | TRBD1 | TRBV9 | CASSTGTGGYEQYF | TGTGCCAGCAGCACCGGGACAGGGGGCTACGAGCAGTACTTC